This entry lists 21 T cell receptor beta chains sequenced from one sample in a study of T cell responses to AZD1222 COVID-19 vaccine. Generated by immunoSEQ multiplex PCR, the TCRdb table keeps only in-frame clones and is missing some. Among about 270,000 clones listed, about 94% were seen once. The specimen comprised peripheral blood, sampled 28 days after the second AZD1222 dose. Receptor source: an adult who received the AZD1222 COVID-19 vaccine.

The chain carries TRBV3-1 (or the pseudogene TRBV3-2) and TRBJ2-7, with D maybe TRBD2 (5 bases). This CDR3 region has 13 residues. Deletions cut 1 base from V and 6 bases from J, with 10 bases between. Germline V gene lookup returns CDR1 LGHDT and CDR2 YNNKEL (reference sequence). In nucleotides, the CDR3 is TGTGCCAGCAGCCAAGTGGTAGGAGGCGAGCAGTACTTC. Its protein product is CASSQVVGGEQYF.

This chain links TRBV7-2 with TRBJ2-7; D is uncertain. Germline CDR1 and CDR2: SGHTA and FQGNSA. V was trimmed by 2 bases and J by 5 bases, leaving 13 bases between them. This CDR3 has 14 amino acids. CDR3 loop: CASSLSKDGDEQYF. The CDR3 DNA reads TGTGCCAGCAGCTTATCGAAGGACGGAGACGAGCAGTACTTC.

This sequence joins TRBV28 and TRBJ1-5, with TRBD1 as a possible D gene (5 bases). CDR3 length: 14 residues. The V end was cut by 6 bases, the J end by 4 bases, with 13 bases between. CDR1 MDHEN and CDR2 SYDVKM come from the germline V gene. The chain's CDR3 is CASRGVGENQPQHF. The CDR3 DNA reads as TGTGCCAGCAGAGGGGTTGGGGAAAATCAGCCCCAGCATTTT.

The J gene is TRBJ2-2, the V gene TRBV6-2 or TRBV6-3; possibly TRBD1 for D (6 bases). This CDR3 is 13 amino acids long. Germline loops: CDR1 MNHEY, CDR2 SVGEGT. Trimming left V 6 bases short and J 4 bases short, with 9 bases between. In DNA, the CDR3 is TGTGCCAGCAGATACAGGGTCACCGGGGAGCTGTTTTTT. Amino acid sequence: CASRYRVTGELFF.

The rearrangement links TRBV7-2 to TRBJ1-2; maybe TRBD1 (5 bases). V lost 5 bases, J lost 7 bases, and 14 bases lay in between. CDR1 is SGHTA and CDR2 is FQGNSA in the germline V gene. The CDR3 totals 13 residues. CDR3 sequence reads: CASSPWGDGGYTF. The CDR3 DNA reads TGTGCCAGCAGCCCATGGGGGGATGGTGGCTACACCTTC.

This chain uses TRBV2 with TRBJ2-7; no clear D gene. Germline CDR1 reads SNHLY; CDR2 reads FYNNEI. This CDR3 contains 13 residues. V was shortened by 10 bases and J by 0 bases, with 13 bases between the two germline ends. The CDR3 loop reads CATGPESSYEQYF. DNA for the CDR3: TGTGCCACAGGACCGGAGAGCTCCTACGAGCAGTACTTC.

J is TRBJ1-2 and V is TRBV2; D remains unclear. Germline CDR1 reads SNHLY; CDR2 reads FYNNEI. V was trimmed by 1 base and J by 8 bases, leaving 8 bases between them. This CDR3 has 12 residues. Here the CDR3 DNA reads TGTGCCAGCAGTGAAGTAGGGAGGGGCTACACCTTC. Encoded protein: CASSEVGRGYTF.

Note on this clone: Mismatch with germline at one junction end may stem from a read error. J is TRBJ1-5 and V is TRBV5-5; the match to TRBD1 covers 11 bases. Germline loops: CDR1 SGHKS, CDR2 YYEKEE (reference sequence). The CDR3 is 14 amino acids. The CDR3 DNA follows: TGTGCCAGCAGCTGGACAGGGGGCAACCAGCCCCAGCATTTT. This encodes CASSWTGGNQPQHF.

CDR3 DNA: TGTGCCACCTCCGGGGGGGGGCAGAGAGAAAAACTGTTTTTT. It codes for CATSGGGQREKLFF. The chain carries TRBV19 and TRBJ1-4, with D maybe TRBD1 (6 bases). The CDR3 runs to 14 residues. Germline values: CDR1 LNHDA, CDR2 SQIVND (reference sequence). V was pared by 10 bases and J by 8 bases, with 20 bases between.

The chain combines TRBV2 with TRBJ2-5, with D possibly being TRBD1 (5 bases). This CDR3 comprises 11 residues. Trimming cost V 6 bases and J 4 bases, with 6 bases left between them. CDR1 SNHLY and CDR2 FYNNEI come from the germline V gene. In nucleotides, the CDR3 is TGTGCCAGCAGCAGGGCAGAGACCCAGTACTTC. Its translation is CASSRAETQYF.

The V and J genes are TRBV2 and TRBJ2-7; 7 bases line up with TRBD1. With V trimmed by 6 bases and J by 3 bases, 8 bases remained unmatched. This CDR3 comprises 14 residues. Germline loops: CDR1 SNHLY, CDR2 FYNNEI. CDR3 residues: CASSQQGTLYEQYF. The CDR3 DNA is TGTGCCAGCAGCCAACAGGGGACACTCTACGAGCAGTACTTC.

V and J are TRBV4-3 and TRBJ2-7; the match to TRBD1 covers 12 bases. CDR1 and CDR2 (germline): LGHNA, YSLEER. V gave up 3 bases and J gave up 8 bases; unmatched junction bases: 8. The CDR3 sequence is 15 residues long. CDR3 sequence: CASSQGTGGAYKQYF. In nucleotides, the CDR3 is TGCGCCAGCAGCCAGGGGACAGGGGGCGCGTACAAGCAGTACTTC.

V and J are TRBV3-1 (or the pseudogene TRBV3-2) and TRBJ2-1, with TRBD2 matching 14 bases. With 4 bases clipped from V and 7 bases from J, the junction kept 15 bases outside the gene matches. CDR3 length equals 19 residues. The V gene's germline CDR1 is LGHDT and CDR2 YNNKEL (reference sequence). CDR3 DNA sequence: TGTGCCAGCAGCCGATACGGGACTAGCGGGGGCCGGGCAGGGAATGAGCAGTTCTTC. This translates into CASSRYGTSGGRAGNEQFF.

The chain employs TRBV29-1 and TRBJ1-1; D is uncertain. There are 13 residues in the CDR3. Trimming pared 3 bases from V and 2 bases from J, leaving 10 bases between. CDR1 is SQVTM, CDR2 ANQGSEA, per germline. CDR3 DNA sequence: TGCAGCGTTGAGGAACACCTAAACACTGAAGCTTTCTTT. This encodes CSVEEHLNTEAFF.

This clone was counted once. The CDR3 bases are TGCAGTGCCATAGACAGCGATGAAGCTTTCTTT. Residues: CSAIDSDEAFF. The chain uses TRBV20-1 and TRBJ1-1; perhaps TRBD1 as D (5 bases). CDR1 and CDR2 from the germline V gene are DFQATT and SNEGSKA (reference sequence). This CDR3 contains 11 residues. V lost 6 bases and J 7 bases, leaving 12 bases between the germline ends.

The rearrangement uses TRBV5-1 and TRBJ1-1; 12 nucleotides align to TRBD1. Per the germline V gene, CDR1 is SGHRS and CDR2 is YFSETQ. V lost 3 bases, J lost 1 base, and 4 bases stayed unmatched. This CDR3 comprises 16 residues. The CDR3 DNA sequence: TGCGCCAGCAGCTGGGGACAGGGGGCGCCGAACACTGAAGCTTTCTTT. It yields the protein CASSWGQGAPNTEAFF.

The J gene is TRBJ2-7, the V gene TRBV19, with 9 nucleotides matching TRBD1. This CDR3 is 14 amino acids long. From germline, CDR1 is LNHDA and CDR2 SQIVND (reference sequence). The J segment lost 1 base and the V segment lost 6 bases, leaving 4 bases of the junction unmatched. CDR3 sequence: CASSTGTGSYEQYF. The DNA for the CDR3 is TGTGCCAGTAGCACCGGGACAGGGTCCTACGAGCAGTACTTC.

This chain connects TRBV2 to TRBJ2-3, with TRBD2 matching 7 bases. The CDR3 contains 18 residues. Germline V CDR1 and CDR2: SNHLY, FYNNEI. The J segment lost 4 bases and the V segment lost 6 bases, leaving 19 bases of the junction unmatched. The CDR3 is CASSSGLVQSKAADTQYF. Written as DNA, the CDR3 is TGTGCCAGCAGCTCCGGACTAGTGCAGTCAAAGGCAGCAGATACGCAGTATTTT.

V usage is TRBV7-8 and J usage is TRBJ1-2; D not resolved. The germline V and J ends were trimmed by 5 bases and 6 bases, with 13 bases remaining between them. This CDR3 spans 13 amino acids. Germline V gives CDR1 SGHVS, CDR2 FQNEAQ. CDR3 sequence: CASSPRIPHGYTF. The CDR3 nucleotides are TGTGCCAGCAGCCCCCGGATCCCCCATGGCTACACCTTC. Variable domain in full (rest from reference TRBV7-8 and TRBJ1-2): GAGVSQSPRYKVAKRGQDVALRCDPISGHVSLFWYQQALGQGPEFLTYFQNEAQLDKSGLPSDRFFAERPEGSVSTLKIQRTQQEDSAVYLCASSPRIPHGYTFGSGTRLTVV.

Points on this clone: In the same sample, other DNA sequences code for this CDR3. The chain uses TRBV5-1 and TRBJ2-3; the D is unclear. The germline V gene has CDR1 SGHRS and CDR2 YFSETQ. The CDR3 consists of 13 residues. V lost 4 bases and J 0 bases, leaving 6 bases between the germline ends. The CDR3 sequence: CASSPGSTDTQYF. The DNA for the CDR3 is TGCGCCAGCAGCCCCGGTAGCACAGATACGCAGTATTTT.

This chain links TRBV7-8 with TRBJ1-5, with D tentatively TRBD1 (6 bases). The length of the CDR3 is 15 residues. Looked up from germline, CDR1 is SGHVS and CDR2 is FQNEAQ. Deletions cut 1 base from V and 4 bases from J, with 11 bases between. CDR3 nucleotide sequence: TGTGCCAGCAGCTTAGTGGTCAGGGGAAATCAGCCCCAGCATTTT. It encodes CASSLVVRGNQPQHF. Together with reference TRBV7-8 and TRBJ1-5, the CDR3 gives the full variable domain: GAGVSQSPRYKVAKRGQDVALRCDPISGHVSLFWYQQALGQGPEFLTYFQNEAQLDKSGLPSDRFFAERPEGSVSTLKIQRTQQEDSAVYLCASSLVVRGNQPQHFGDGTRLSIL.